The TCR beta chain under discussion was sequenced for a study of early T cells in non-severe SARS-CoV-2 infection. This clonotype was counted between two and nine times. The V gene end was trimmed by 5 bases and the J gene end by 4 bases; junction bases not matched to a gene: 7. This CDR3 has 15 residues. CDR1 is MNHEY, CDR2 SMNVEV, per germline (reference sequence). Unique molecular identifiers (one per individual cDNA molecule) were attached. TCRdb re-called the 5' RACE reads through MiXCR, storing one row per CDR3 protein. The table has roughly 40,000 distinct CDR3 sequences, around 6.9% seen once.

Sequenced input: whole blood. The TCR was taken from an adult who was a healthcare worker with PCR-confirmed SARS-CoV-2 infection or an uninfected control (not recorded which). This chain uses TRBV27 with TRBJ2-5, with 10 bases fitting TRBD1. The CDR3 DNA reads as TGTGCCAGCAGTGCCTCGCGGGACAGGGGAGAGACCCAGTACTTC. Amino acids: CASSASRDRGETQYF.